The 18 T cell receptor beta chains listed next were all sequenced from one sample in a study of cytomegalovirus exposure and HLA in healthy donors. Assay used: immunoSEQ multiplex PCR; TCRdb lists only in-frame clones, some missing. The sample lists around 300,000 clones; roughly 90% were seen once. Sequencing input: PBMCs. The origin of the receptors is a woman aged 18-29 years in good health and CMV-seronegative.

The chain has TRBV11-1 and TRBJ2-3; perhaps TRBD2 as D (5 bases). CDR1 and CDR2 from the germline V gene are SGHAT and FQDESV (reference sequence). The CDR3 has 13 amino acids. The V end lost 0 bases, the J end lost 8 bases, and 9 bases lay between the germline ends. The CDR3 nucleotides are TGTGCCAGCAGCTTAGCCATAAGCGGTACGCAGTATTTT. Amino acids: CASSLAISGTQYF.

V gene TRBV28 combines with J gene TRBJ2-5, with 9 bases matching TRBD1. This CDR3 is built from 14 residues. CDR1 and CDR2 (germline): MDHEN, SYDVKM. The V segment lost 0 bases and the J segment 4 bases; nucleotides outside the gene matches: 0. CDR3 DNA: TGTGCCAGCAGTTTATGGACAGGGGGAGAGACCCAGTACTTC. Its translation is CASSLWTGGETQYF.

The chain couples TRBV5-1 to TRBJ1-1; D gene uncertain. CDR3 size: 15 residues. The ends were cut back, 0 bases at V and 3 bases at J, with 12 bases in the middle. Germline CDR1 and CDR2: SGHRS and YFSETQ. In nucleotides, the CDR3 is TGCGCCAGCAGCTTGGGGCCCGGGCGGGACACTGAAGCTTTCTTT. Translated, it gives CASSLGPGRDTEAFF.

This chain connects TRBV7-2 to TRBJ2-3; 8 bases line up with TRBD2. The CDR3 totals 14 residues. CDR1 and CDR2 from the germline V gene are SGHTA and FQGNSA. Written as DNA, the CDR3 is TGTGATCCGCGGGGGGCAGAGGGCACAGATACGCAGTATTTT. This sequence encodes CDPRGAEGTDTQYF.

The V gene is TRBV18, the J gene TRBJ1-2; D call uncertain. Looked up from germline, CDR1 is KGHSH and CDR2 is LQKENI. The germline V and J ends were trimmed by 2 bases and 5 bases, with 12 bases remaining between them. The length of the CDR3 is 14 residues. CDR3 amino acids: CASSPVGYGYGYTF. The CDR3 bases are TGTGCCAGCTCACCAGTGGGTTACGGGTATGGCTACACCTTC.

Turning to this clone: Other nucleotide sequences in the sample specify the same CDR3. The gene calls are TRBV27 and TRBJ1-2; possible D gene TRBD1, 6 bases. The CDR3 has 13 amino acids. V lost 5 bases, J lost 1 base, and 8 bases lay in between. Looked up from germline, CDR1 is MNHEY and CDR2 is SMNVEV (reference sequence). In nucleotides, the CDR3 is TGTGCCAGCAGTCCGGACAGTAACTATGGCTACACCTTC. It codes for CASSPDSNYGYTF.

This chain links TRBV4-3 with TRBJ2-2, with TRBD2 as a possible D gene (6 bases). The V end lost 3 bases, the J end lost 3 bases, and 17 bases lay between the germline ends. Germline assignment: CDR1 LGHNA and CDR2 YSLEER. This CDR3 is built from 17 residues. DNA of the CDR3: TGCGCCAGCAGCCAGTCGACGGGAGATGGGCACACCGGGGAGCTGTTTTTT. Translating it yields CASSQSTGDGHTGELFF.

This rearrangement joins TRBV9 to TRBJ2-2; TRBD2 agrees at 12 bases. V was clipped by 0 bases and J by 3 bases; unmatched bases: 12. From germline, CDR1 is SGDLS and CDR2 YYNGEE. CDR3 length equals 20 residues. The CDR3 loop is CASSVAFTSGRPPDTGELFF. CDR3 bases: TGTGCCAGCAGCGTAGCCTTTACTAGCGGGAGGCCTCCCGACACCGGGGAGCTGTTTTTT.

V and J are TRBV5-6 and TRBJ2-1; the D is unclear. V shed 1 base and J shed 10 bases, with 6 bases lying between them. This CDR3 region has 11 residues. CDR1 is SGHDT, CDR2 YYEEEE, per germline. CDR3 coding DNA: TGTGCCAGCAGCTTGCAGACAGAGCAGTTCTTC. It encodes CASSLQTEQFF.

The V call is TRBV13, the J call TRBJ2-2, with TRBD1 as a possible D gene (5 bases). V dropped 8 bases and J dropped 4 bases, with 11 bases sitting between them. This CDR3 has 13 residues. The germline CDR1 and CDR2 sequences are PRHDT and FYEKMQ (reference sequence). CDR3 nucleotides: TGTGCCAGCGAAAAAGGGGTCACCGGGGAGCTGTTTTTT. Translated, it gives CASEKGVTGELFF.

This clone was observed once. The V call is TRBV28, the J call TRBJ2-3; TRBD2 matches at 7 bases. Germline V CDR1 and CDR2: MDHEN, SYDVKM. V lost 2 bases, J lost 5 bases, and 7 bases stayed unmatched. There are 15 residues in the CDR3. As DNA, the CDR3 is TGTGCCAGCAGTTTACGAGGGAGGGCCGGAGATACGCAGTATTTT. This gives the protein CASSLRGRAGDTQYF.

V and J are TRBV4-1 and TRBJ2-7; 12 bases are a match to TRBD2. The CDR3 totals 17 residues. CDR1 and CDR2 (germline): MGHRA, YSYEKL. The trim removed 4 bases at V and 1 base at J, leaving 8 bases unmatched. CDR3 sequence reads: CASSRISGTSGSYEQYF. CDR3 nucleotides: TGCGCCAGCAGCCGAATATCCGGGACTAGCGGGTCCTACGAGCAGTACTTC.

The rearrangement links TRBV6-1 to TRBJ2-5, with TRBD2 matching 7 bases. The CDR3 runs to 16 residues. V lost 2 bases and J lost 4; bases outside the gene matches: 10. CDR1 is MNHNS and CDR2 is SASEGT in the germline V gene. The CDR3 here is CASSEPLGGVAETQYF. The CDR3 nucleotides are TGTGCCAGCAGTGAACCTCTGGGAGGGGTGGCAGAGACCCAGTACTTC.

DNA of the CDR3: TGTGCCAGCAGCGAGGTTGAGGTTGATGAGCAGTTCTTC. This codes for CASSEVEVDEQFF. The chain links TRBV6-1 to TRBJ2-1; no reliable D call. V was clipped by 6 bases and J by 8 bases, with 14 bases between them. CDR3 length: 13 residues. Germline CDR1 is MNHNS and CDR2 is SASEGT.

This chain joins TRBV7-6 and TRBJ2-2, with TRBD2 as a possible D gene (5 bases). The V gene's germline CDR1 is SGHVS and CDR2 FNYEAQ. This CDR3 is 16 amino acids long. The V end lost 1 base, the J end lost 3 bases, and 12 bases lay between the germline ends. CDR3 coding DNA: TGTGCCAGCAGCTTAGTCGAAGCGCGGGACACCGGGGAGCTGTTTTTT. Protein product: CASSLVEARDTGELFF.

The chain is built from TRBV11-2 and TRBJ2-3; D might be TRBD1 (5 bases). This CDR3 contains 13 residues. Trimming stripped 0 bases from V and 6 bases from J, with 7 bases between. CDR1 is SGHAT, CDR2 FQNNGV, per germline. The CDR3 DNA reads TGTGCCAGCAGCTTAGAGCCAGGGGATACGCAGTATTTT. Residues: CASSLEPGDTQYF. Combining the CDR3 with reference TRBV11-2 and TRBJ2-3 gives the whole variable domain EAGVAQSPRYKIIEKRQSVAFWCNPISGHATLYWYQQILGQGPKLLIQFQNNGVVDDSQLPKDRFSAERLKGVDSTLKIQPAKLEDSAVYLCASSLEPGDTQYFGPGTRLTVL.

The rearrangement links TRBV15 to TRBJ2-1; perhaps TRBD1 as D (5 bases). Deletions cut 6 bases from V and 7 bases from J, with 7 bases between. This CDR3 is 11 amino acids long. CDR1 LNHNV and CDR2 YYDKDF come from the germline V gene (reference sequence). The CDR3 DNA sequence: TGTGCCACCAGTAACAGGAATGAGCAGTTCTTC. This sequence encodes CATSNRNEQFF.

This clone was counted a few times. This chain connects TRBV28 to TRBJ1-6; D possibly corresponds to TRBD1 (6 bases). This CDR3 has 13 residues. Trimming shortened V by 10 bases and J by 7 bases, and 14 bases separated the two germline ends. CDR1 is MDHEN, CDR2 SYDVKM, per germline. CDR3 bases: TGTGCCACTAGCGGACAGCAAAATTCACCCCTCCACTTT. Translating gives CATSGQQNSPLHF.